The entry below gives a single TCR beta chain sequence along with its context. This clonotype was detected only a few times. This clone's antigen is unknown. No base-level quality is on record; no much larger clone is a single base apart. The cysteine opens and the phenylalanine closes a CDR3 of 14 amino acids. Just CDR3 DNA is preserved here, 42 bases in frame from base 1. CDR1 and CDR2 (MNHEY, SVGEGT) derive from the germline V gene. V drops 2 bases and J drops 2 bases, leaving 7 bases in between. The source of the sample is a study of blood T cells in healthy people across ages (dated by TCRdb to between 2014 and 2017). Broadly, across the study: In model experiments, roughly one uniquely barcoded TCR beta cDNA molecule per two T cells was captured by template switching. Using the same blood draw, the study looked at two additional independent replicas of 1 million unique cDNA reads for two donors, one aged 18 to 30 and the other aged 80 or older. Donors of different ages were randomly distributed across sequencing lanes to avoid experimental bias. The study measured age-related changes in TCR beta repertoire diversity using deep sequencing normalized with unique cDNA molecular identifiers. Donors were grouped into four age groups: young (average about 15 years), middle-aged (39), aged (about 59) and long-lived (approximately 81). What the research found in general, with its limitations: A strong correlation was found between observed TCR beta diversity and the percentage of naive T cells measured by flow cytometry. The long-lived group showed more naive CD4+ T cells, fewer expanded clones and increased TCR diversity than the aged group, suggesting age selection. Total diversity estimates from one million sequenced T cells were considered lower bounds and underestimates. Donor CMV infection status was unknown, potentially confounding age-related changes in expanded clonotypes. Observed TCR beta diversity per million T cells fell roughly linearly with age, and a significant reduction was already apparent by age around 44. Since profiling was done on bulk unsorted PBMCs, naive and antigen-experienced compartments could not be conclusively compared.

The donors were a few dozen Caucasian individuals from Russia, aged roughly 6 to 100 years, who were systemically healthy. Each donor gave approximately 10 milliliters of peripheral blood, collected into EDTA-treated Vacutainer tubes. PBMCs were isolated by Ficoll-Paque density-gradient centrifugation, with at least 7 million obtained per sample. Total RNA, at least 5.5 micrograms per sample, was extracted from PBMCs with Trizol reagent. The percentages of naive CD45RAhigh/CD27high T cells were determined by flow cytometry on a PBMC aliquot from every donor. Receptors were amplified or captured by 5' RACE. The data were produced on an Illumina HiSeq 2500. The second PCR ran for about 7 to 11 cycles and used a J-beta primer mix along with a sample-barcoded 5' primer. Each TCR beta cDNA molecule received a unique molecular identifier from a template-switch 5' adaptor carrying 12 random nucleotides. Each sample yielded at least 3 million CDR3-containing paired-end reads. The Mint cDNA synthesis kit, primed by a TRBC-specific oligonucleotide, was used to synthesize first-strand cDNA from all RNA. Following uracil-DNA glycosylase treatment, a first 18-cycle PCR with universal primers M1SS and BC2_uni_R was performed on all cDNA. In the original analysis: For normalization, 1 million high-quality reads, each with a distinct molecular identifier, were randomly selected from each sample. Reads with shared molecular identifiers were discarded instead of being binned into consensus sequences. CDR3 identification, clonotype clustering and error correction used MiTCR with a Q25 quality threshold and the strictest error-elimination algorithm. A nonparametric unseen species model with Euler transformation was used to estimate lower-bound total TCR beta diversity. The public reads were reanalyzed by TCRdb: fastp trimming at Q25, MiXCR alignment, in-frame beta chains only. Rows with one shared CDR3 protein collapse into an entry with the most common genes and DNA. In this record, the V and J calls reflect TCRdb's handling and not the investigators' own analysis. A total of around 800,000 distinct CDR3 sequences appear in this sample, 62% of them only once. The ten largest clones take up around 30% of the sample.

The chain is made from TRBV6-2 or TRBV6-3 and TRBJ1-5, with no reliable assignment of the D segment. Sequencing used blood. This receptor was obtained from a young man in good health. The DNA sequence follows: TGTGCCAGCAGTTACACCGTACGCAATCAGCCCCAGCATTTT. Translated, it reads CASSYTVRNQPQHF.